This T cell receptor (beta chain) was profiled in a study of blood T cell repertoires in COVID-19. Looking at the study overall: From the United States, Italy and Spain came samples of acute and convalescent COVID-19. Nucleic acid was either cDNA or gDNA, and it came from T cells, B-cell-depleted T cells, or PBMCs.

This clone has just a few counts. The sample carries other DNA sequences with the same CDR3. CDR1 MGHRA and CDR2 YSYEKL come from the germline V gene. This CDR3 is 15 amino acids long. Trimming stripped 1 base from V and 2 bases from J, with 9 bases between. Original processing methods: For nucleated cells, counts were estimated from reference gene primer amplification. Generated by immunoSEQ multiplex PCR, the TCRdb table keeps only in-frame clones and is missing some. V, J and clone size are taken as reported in that table, and D and trimming were inferred from the DNA itself. The sample has about 160,000 clones; approximately 82% are singletons.

The clonotype was recovered from a woman of 80 years or more with acute or convalescent COVID-19. J is TRBJ1-5 and V is TRBV4-1; a possible D gene is TRBD1 (6 bases). Sequenced input: peripheral blood. The CDR3 coding sequence is TGCGCCAGCAGCCAAGCAGCAGGGGGCAATCAGCCCCAGCATTTT. Its protein product is CASSQAAGGNQPQHF.